This TCR beta chain was obtained from a study of regulatory T cells in long-lasting Graves disease. As for time point: newly diagnosed GD, antithyroid drugs for less than 3 months. PBMC RNA served as the TCR library source. Regarding this clonotype: The target antigen is unknown.

Libraries of TCR beta came from iRepertoire HTBI primers plus Arm-PCR of CDR3 regions. TCRdb re-called the multiplex PCR reads through MiXCR, storing one row per CDR3 protein. Of approximately 350,000 distinct CDR3 sequences in the sample, about 17% are singletons; the top ten hold around 20%. The V gene's germline CDR1 is LNHDA and CDR2 SQIVND (reference sequence). The CDR3 covers 14 residues. V shed 3 bases and J shed 13 bases, with 19 bases lying between them. Study-level points and caveats: Whereas 966 public clonotypes were shared by new patients, persistent patients shared more, at roughly 3,000. Newly diagnosed disease favored TRBV20-1 and TRBJ2-1 over persistent disease. Sample size, which was small, may have reduced accuracy.

These data were likewise used in another study, on T cells in Graves' hyperthyroidism and ophthalmopathy. That paper adds: Each diagnosis was grounded in clinical symptoms, serum thyroxine and TRAb, thyroid ultrasound, and orbital computed tomography.

Sequencing used peripheral blood mononuclear cells (PBMCs), obtained at new diagnosis, from a patient treated with antithyroid drugs. V is TRBV19 and J is TRBJ2-1; tentatively, D is TRBD2 (6 bases). The clonotype originates from a young woman with Graves disease. The DNA of the CDR3 is TGTGCCAGTAGTATTATGGAGGGTGGAGGGGAACAGTTCTTC. Its protein is CASSIMEGGGEQFF.